The 17 T cell receptor beta chains below all came from one sample that was sequenced in a study of T cell repertoires in cytomegalovirus infection. Antigens for these TCRs are unknown. TCRdb re-analysed the reads in MiXCR, keeping a single row per CDR3 protein. The sample has 900,000 to 950,000 distinct CDR3 sequences, about a third seen once; the top ten hold around 15%. The sequences come from cultured CD8+ T cells from PBMCs, collected from culture after CMV antigen stimulation. The receptors stem from a human donor in good health (CMV status not recorded). Some clones in this sample may be carry-over from other donors' samples.

V usage is TRBV5-1 and J usage is TRBJ2-2; TRBD1 might be the D (5 bases). The CDR3 has 15 residues. Per the germline V gene, CDR1 is SGHRS and CDR2 is YFSETQ. V gave up 0 bases and J gave up 4 bases, with 10 bases separating them. The CDR3 here is CASSLDAGSTGELFF. The CDR3 nucleotides read TGCGCCAGCAGCTTGGATGCAGGGTCCACCGGGGAGCTGTTTTTT.

This clonotype was detected only a few times. This chain links TRBV20-1 with TRBJ1-5; D ambiguous. The CDR3 covers 14 residues. The germline CDR1 and CDR2 sequences are DFQATT and SNEGSKA (reference sequence). V was trimmed by 3 bases and J by 0 bases, leaving 9 bases between them. The chain's CDR3 is CSASGTVSNQPQHF. DNA for the CDR3: TGCAGTGCTAGTGGTACAGTTAGCAATCAGCCCCAGCATTTT.

This clonotype was counted between two and nine times. Here the CDR3 DNA reads TGTGCCAGCAGCTTGGGACTAGGTGCAGATGAGCAGTTCTTC. Its translation is CASSLGLGADEQFF. This rearrangement joins TRBV5-4 to TRBJ2-1; TRBD2 is a possible D gene (6 bases). From germline, CDR1 is SGHNT and CDR2 YYREEE (reference sequence). The CDR3 sequence is 14 residues long. V was cut by 0 bases and J by 8 bases, with 12 bases left in between.

The chain has TRBV7-9 and TRBJ1-2, with 9 bases fitting TRBD1. Germline values: CDR1 SEHNR, CDR2 FQNEAQ (reference sequence). The CDR3 runs 14 residues. Unmatched junction bases numbered 4, after V lost 1 base and J lost 7 bases. CDR3 nucleotides: TGTGCCAGCAGCTTAGGGACAGGGGTTGTTGGCTACACCTTC. This gives the protein CASSLGTGVVGYTF.

The V call is TRBV14, the J call TRBJ2-7; perhaps D is TRBD1 or TRBD2 (5 bases each). V gave up 2 bases and J gave up 6 bases, with 17 bases separating them. The CDR3 covers 15 residues. Germline assignment: CDR1 SGHDN and CDR2 FVKESK. The CDR3 DNA sequence: TGTGCCAGCAGCCAATGGGGGTTAGGGGAAGGCGAGCAGTACTTC. Translated: CASSQWGLGEGEQYF.

This clonotype was seen a handful of times. DNA of the CDR3: TGCAGCGTCGCAACTCGCTATGGCTACACCTTC. It encodes CSVATRYGYTF. The V gene is TRBV29-1, the J gene TRBJ1-2, with D uncertain. From germline, CDR1 is SQVTM and CDR2 ANQGSEA. Trimming took 6 bases from V and 4 from J, leaving 9 bases between them. CDR3 length: 11 residues.

This clonotype was counted between two and nine times. The chain uses TRBV7-9 and TRBJ2-1; no clear D gene. Trimming took off 4 bases at V and 8 bases at J, with 15 bases between the two ends. The V gene's germline CDR1 is SEHNR and CDR2 FQNEAQ (reference sequence). This CDR3 is 14 amino acids long. The CDR3 DNA follows: TGTGCCAGCAGCTCGCTGACCCTACGGGATGAGCAGTTCTTC. It encodes CASSSLTLRDEQFF.

This clonotype has only a few counts. The rearrangement uses TRBV5-6 and TRBJ1-1; possibly TRBD1 for D (5 bases). The CDR3 spans 16 residues. Germline V gene lookup returns CDR1 SGHDT and CDR2 YYEEEE. Trimming removed 0 bases from V and 4 bases from J, with 16 bases in between. As DNA, the CDR3 is TGTGCCAGCAGCTTGGGTCTAACGGGGGGGGGCACTGAAGCTTTCTTT. It translates to CASSLGLTGGGTEAFF.

The chain recombines TRBV10-3 with TRBJ2-7; no clear D. Trimming removed 0 bases from V and 4 bases from J, with 13 bases in between. The germline V gene has CDR1 ENHRY and CDR2 SYGVKD. The CDR3 sequence is 15 residues long. The CDR3 sequence is CAISESLGQKYEQYF. CDR3 nucleotides: TGTGCCATCAGTGAGTCGCTGGGCCAAAAATACGAGCAGTACTTC.

This clonotype was recorded a few times. The rearrangement links TRBV4-2 to TRBJ1-1; D remains unclear. The CDR3 length is 16 residues. Germline assignment: CDR1 LGHNA and CDR2 YNFKEQ. V gave up 3 bases and J gave up 0 bases, with 14 bases separating them. CDR3 loop: CASSHSLEAMNTEAFF. DNA for the CDR3: TGTGCCAGCAGCCATAGCTTAGAAGCTATGAACACTGAAGCTTTCTTT.

On this clonotype itself: A junction end diverges from the germline sequence, so it may reflect a read error. V and J are TRBV12-3 or TRBV12-4 and TRBJ2-1; a weak D match, TRBD1 (6 bases). The CDR3 runs 15 residues. CDR3 sequence: CACSLATSYREVKFF. DNA for the CDR3: TGTGCCTGCAGTTTAGCGACCTCATACAGGGAAGTTAAGTTCTTC.

This clonotype was seen a few times. J is TRBJ1-1 and V is TRBV19; D is uncertain. The CDR3 loop spans 13 amino acids. Germline lookup yields CDR1 LNHDA and CDR2 SQIVND (reference sequence). With 0 bases removed from V and 8 bases from J, the gap between germline ends came to 10 bases. The CDR3 reads CASSIDLGTEAFF. Here the CDR3 DNA reads TGTGCCAGTAGTATAGATCTGGGAACAGAAGCTTTCTTT.

This clonotype was detected many times. The V and J genes are TRBV7-8 and TRBJ1-6, with 9 bases identical to TRBD1. The J segment lost 8 bases and the V segment lost 1 base, leaving 12 bases of the junction unmatched. This CDR3 is 18 amino acids long. Looked up from germline, CDR1 is SGHVS and CDR2 is FQNEAQ. This CDR3 reads CASSLDLLRDRDDSPLHF. The CDR3 DNA is TGTGCCAGCAGCTTAGACCTACTGAGGGACAGGGATGATTCACCCCTCCACTTT.

CDR3 DNA sequence: TGTGCCACTCTGGGACTAGCGGGGTTAGAGACCCAGTACTTC. It encodes CATLGLAGLETQYF. The V and J genes are TRBV2 and TRBJ2-5; 13 nucleotides agree with TRBD2. Germline assignment: CDR1 SNHLY and CDR2 FYNNEI. The ends lost 10 bases at V and 4 bases at J; junction bases unmatched: 6. The CDR3 is made up of 14 amino acids.

This clonotype was seen more than once but under ten times. The CDR3 reads CSALPGHSPYEQYF. In DNA form, the CDR3 reads TGCAGTGCTCTACCGGGACATTCTCCCTACGAGCAGTACTTC. This chain uses TRBV20-1 with TRBJ2-7; D may be TRBD1 (6 bases). The CDR3 runs 14 residues. The germline V gene has CDR1 DFQATT and CDR2 SNEGSKA (reference sequence). Trimming shortened V by 5 bases and J by 2 bases, and 16 bases separated the two germline ends.

Only a few counts were recorded for this clonotype. This chain uses TRBV5-4 with TRBJ2-7; D call uncertain. Germline CDR1 reads SGHNT; CDR2 reads YYREEE (reference sequence). This CDR3 has 15 amino acids. Trimming took 0 bases from V and 2 from J, leaving 12 bases between them. This CDR3 reads CASSLGEYRTYEQYF. CDR3 coding DNA: TGTGCCAGCAGCTTGGGAGAGTACCGAACCTACGAGCAGTACTTC.

This clonotype was recorded a few times. CDR3 protein: CSVWVGYGYTF. For the CDR3, the DNA is TGCAGCGTGTGGGTCGGCTATGGCTACACCTTC. The chain joins TRBV29-1 to TRBJ1-2; D ambiguous. The germline gives CDR1 SQVTM, CDR2 ANQGSEA. The V end was cut by 6 bases, the J end by 4 bases, with 9 bases between. The CDR3 is 11 residues long.